The next 27 T cell receptor beta chains were all read from a single sample in a study of blood T cells in healthy people across ages. Alongside a J-beta primer mix, a sample-barcoded 5' primer served in a second PCR lasting about 6 to 12 cycles. Via MiXCR, TCRdb re-called the 5' RACE reads, giving one row per CDR3 protein. The sample records 1 million to 1.2 million distinct CDR3 sequences, roughly two fifths being singletons. The sequenced sample consisted of blood. The receptors derive from a man aged 18 to 30 in good health.

This clonotype was observed a few times. The chain is built from TRBV7-9 and TRBJ2-3, with TRBD2 matching 9 bases. J gave up 2 bases and V 4 bases, and 10 bases lay outside the gene matches. The germline V gene encodes CDR1 SEHNR and CDR2 FQNEAQ (reference sequence). This CDR3 comprises 17 residues. The CDR3 region has the DNA TGTGCCAGCAGCTCCAGTAGCGGGGGCCTAATCACAGATACGCAGTATTTT. It translates to CASSSSSGGLITDTQYF.

The chain links TRBV5-1 to TRBJ1-4; D unclear. The CDR3 totals 16 residues. The V gene's germline CDR1 is SGHRS and CDR2 YFSETQ. The ends were cut back, 4 bases at V and 5 bases at J, with 18 bases in the middle. Here the CDR3 reads CASSVQSRDPNEKLFF. The CDR3 bases are TGCGCCAGCAGCGTACAATCCCGGGATCCCAATGAAAAACTGTTTTTT.

Notes on this clonotype: The germline gene is not matched at one end of the junction; a read error may be the cause. The V call is TRBV5-5, the J call TRBJ1-2; D unclear. The CDR3 is made up of 14 amino acids. Germline lookup yields CDR1 SGHKS and CDR2 YYEKEE (reference sequence). The CDR3 here is CACSSRETGPGYTF. CDR3 bases: TGTGCCTGCAGCTCACGGGAAACCGGGCCTGGCTACACCTTC.

This clonotype was detected a few times. The V call is TRBV29-1, the J call TRBJ2-3; D call uncertain. V lost 4 bases and J lost 0, with 17 bases in between. CDR1 and CDR2 (germline): SQVTM, ANQGSEA. The CDR3 runs 16 residues. Here the CDR3 DNA reads TGCAGCGTTGTAGCACTCGCCGTCGCTAGCACAGATACGCAGTATTTT. Its protein is CSVVALAVASTDTQYF.

This clonotype was observed a few times. The CDR3 loop reads CSARDRRGASYNEQFF. The CDR3 region has the DNA TGCAGTGCTAGAGATCGGCGCGGAGCCTCCTACAATGAGCAGTTCTTC. The chain has TRBV20-1 and TRBJ2-1; no clear D gene. The V and J ends lost 0 bases and 0 bases respectively, with 12 bases between them. This CDR3 region has 16 residues. Germline V CDR1 and CDR2: DFQATT, SNEGSKA (reference sequence).

This clonotype was counted between two and nine times. V gene TRBV20-1 combines with J gene TRBJ2-7, with 11 positions matching TRBD1. With 1 base clipped from V and 1 base from J, the junction kept 0 bases outside the gene matches. The CDR3 runs 14 residues. The V gene's germline CDR1 is DFQATT and CDR2 SNEGSKA (reference sequence). CDR3 in amino acids: CSARGDRGSYEQYF. The CDR3, as DNA: TGCAGTGCTAGAGGGGACAGGGGGTCCTACGAGCAGTACTTC.

This chain joins TRBV19 and TRBJ1-1, with D possibly matching TRBD1 (6 bases). CDR3 size: 13 residues. CDR1 and CDR2 from the germline V gene are LNHDA and SQIVND (reference sequence). Trimming took 8 bases from V and 5 from J, leaving 15 bases between them. CDR3 in DNA: TGTGCCAGTGCTCCAGGGGTCGGGACTGAAGCTTTCTTT. It specifies CASAPGVGTEAFF.

The chain combines TRBV10-3 with TRBJ2-3; a weak D match, TRBD2 (7 bases). The length of the CDR3 is 15 residues. V was cut by 3 bases and J by 1 base, with 11 bases left in between. Germline CDR1 ENHRY, CDR2 SYGVKD. In nucleotides, the CDR3 is TGTGCCATCAGTGATAAGGGGGGGGGCACAGATACGCAGTATTTT. This gives the protein CAISDKGGGTDTQYF.

The chain recombines TRBV5-1 with TRBJ2-5; the match to TRBD2 covers 15 bases. The CDR3 spans 15 residues. V lost 4 bases to trimming and J lost 11 bases; unmatched junction nucleotides: 9. Germline V CDR1 and CDR2: SGHRS, YFSETQ. CDR3 DNA: TGCGCCAGCAGCGGACTAGCGGGGGGGCAGAATGAGCAGTACTTC. This gives the protein CASSGLAGGQNEQYF. The variable domain in full, with the rest retrieved from reference TRBV5-1 and TRBJ2-5, is KAGVTQTPRYLIKTRGQQVTLSCSPISGHRSVSWYQQTPGQGLQFLFEYFSETQRNKGNFPGRFSGRQFSNSRSEMNVSTLELGDSALYLCASSGLAGGQNEQYFGPGTRLLVL.

The chain combines TRBV19 with TRBJ2-3; D is unresolved. V was clipped by 7 bases and J by 2 bases, with 19 bases between them. The CDR3 sequence is 16 residues long. Germline loops: CDR1 LNHDA, CDR2 SQIVND (reference sequence). CDR3 bases: TGTGCCAGTACCCTGGGGTCCGAACGCTCCACAGATACGCAGTATTTT. Translation: CASTLGSERSTDTQYF.

The chain has TRBV7-9 and TRBJ2-4; D tentatively fits TRBD1 or TRBD2 (5 bases each). The CDR3 totals 18 residues. Germline CDR1 reads SEHNR; CDR2 reads FQNEAQ (reference sequence). The V end was cut by 1 base, the J end by 8 bases, with 24 bases between. DNA for the CDR3: TGTGCCAGCAGCTTAGGTGGGGGAAGGACCCCAAGTGACTACATTCAGTACTTC. Translation gives CASSLGGGRTPSDYIQYF.

This clonotype appeared a few times. The chain couples TRBV29-1 to TRBJ1-1; D might be TRBD1 (6 bases). The CDR3 spans 13 residues. Looked up from germline, CDR1 is SQVTM and CDR2 is ANQGSEA. The V and J ends lost 1 base and 1 base respectively, with 7 bases between them. This chain's CDR3 is CSVEAGQNTEAFF. The CDR3 DNA sequence: TGCAGCGTTGAAGCGGGACAGAACACTGAAGCTTTCTTT.

Only one count was recorded for this clonotype. This chain joins TRBV7-8 and TRBJ2-7, with a weak D call TRBD2 (6 bases). V gave up 6 bases and J gave up 0 bases, with 30 bases separating them. This CDR3 is built from 20 residues. Per the germline V gene, CDR1 is SGHVS and CDR2 is FQNEAQ. CDR3 residues: CASRTGQRVGGANVSYEQYF. The CDR3 DNA is TGTGCCAGCAGAACGGGTCAACGGGTCGGCGGGGCAAACGTCTCCTACGAGCAGTACTTC.

The chain employs TRBV6-1 and TRBJ2-7; 10 nucleotides line up with TRBD2. There are 15 residues in the CDR3. The V gene end was trimmed by 7 bases and the J gene end by 2 bases; junction bases not matched to a gene: 8. Germline V gene data show CDR1 as MNHNS and CDR2 as SASEGT. CDR3 in amino acids: CASITRTSGTYEQYF. As DNA, the CDR3 is TGTGCCAGCATTACAAGGACTAGCGGTACCTACGAGCAGTACTTC.

V usage is TRBV6-5 and J usage is TRBJ1-4; TRBD1 aligns across 11 bases. Looked up from germline, CDR1 is MNHEY and CDR2 is SVGAGI. J was trimmed by 2 bases and V by 0 bases; bases with no gene match: 5. This CDR3 has 18 amino acids. As DNA, the CDR3 is TGTGCCAGCAGTTACTCAACCGGGGACAGGGGGACTAATGAAAAACTGTTTTTT. Its protein product is CASSYSTGDRGTNEKLFF.

The sample holds a few counts of this clonotype. CDR3 coding DNA: TGTGCTAGTGGACGGGACAGTCAATACGAGCAGTACTTC. This encodes CASGRDSQYEQYF. This chain uses TRBV12-5 with TRBJ2-7, with TRBD1 matching over 7 bases. Germline trimming cut 6 bases from V and 4 bases from J; bases unmatched to any gene: 6. Germline V gives CDR1 LGHNT, CDR2 FRNRAP. CDR3 length equals 13 residues.

This clonotype was seen only once. The junction and the germline gene differ at one end; a read error may be behind it. This chain joins TRBV5-6 and TRBJ1-2, with 9 nucleotides matching TRBD1. The CDR3 covers 16 residues. From germline, CDR1 is SGHDT and CDR2 YYEEEE. The CDR3 DNA reads TGTGCCGGCAGCCTCGACAGGGGGTTTGCTAACTATGGCTACACCTTC. Translating gives CAGSLDRGFANYGYTF.

The CDR3 sequence is CASSQGGWDRETQYF. CDR3 sequence (DNA): TGTGCCAGCAGCCAAGGCGGTTGGGACAGGGAGACCCAGTACTTC. The chain is built from TRBV14 and TRBJ2-5; 8 bases fit TRBD1. This CDR3 is built from 15 residues. Germline V gene sequence: CDR1 SGHDN, CDR2 FVKESK. The junction had 6 bases not matched to a gene; V was cut back by 1 base and J by 5 bases.

This clonotype was seen a single time. CDR3 in amino acids: CASSRTRTGWENTEAFF. As DNA, the CDR3 is TGTGCCAGCAGTCGGACCAGGACAGGGTGGGAGAACACTGAAGCTTTCTTT. The gene calls are TRBV27 and TRBJ1-1; 8 nucleotides match TRBD1. CDR3 size: 17 residues. The germline gives CDR1 MNHEY, CDR2 SMNVEV (reference sequence). V lost 5 bases to trimming and J lost 1 base; unmatched junction nucleotides: 12.

V usage is TRBV25-1 and J usage is TRBJ1-2; the D is unclear. Germline V lookup: CDR1 MGHDK, CDR2 SYGVNS. Trimming shortened V by 3 bases and J by 2 bases, and 13 bases separated the two germline ends. This CDR3 spans 15 amino acids. As DNA, the CDR3 is TGTGCCAGCAGTGACTCCTCGGACGGAAACTATGGCTACACCTTC. Its protein product is CASSDSSDGNYGYTF.

The chain has TRBV12-3 or TRBV12-4 and TRBJ2-3; 7 bases are a match to TRBD1. This CDR3 is 15 amino acids long. V dropped 5 bases and J dropped 4; count of bases not matched to a gene: 9. CDR3 nucleotides: TGTGCCAGCAGTCCTGACAGGGTGACCGCAGATACGCAGTATTTT. Amino acids: CASSPDRVTADTQYF.

This clonotype was recorded a few times. CDR3 loop: CASSQWVDTQYF. CDR3 sequence (DNA): TGTGCCAGCAGCCAATGGGTAGATACGCAGTATTTT. The chain combines TRBV14 with TRBJ2-3, with D unclear. There are 12 residues in the CDR3. The V gene lost 2 bases and the J gene lost 5 bases, with 5 bases spanning the gap. Germline CDR1 reads SGHDN; CDR2 reads FVKESK. The full variable domain, rest sourced from reference TRBV14 and TRBJ2-3, is EAGVTQFPSHSVIEKGQTVTLRCDPISGHDNLYWYRRVMGKEIKFLLHFVKESKQDESGMPNNRFLAERTGGTYSTLKVQPAELEDSGVYFCASSQWVDTQYFGPGTRLTVL.

The chain has TRBV7-2 and TRBJ2-1; D possibly corresponds to TRBD2 (5 bases). Looked up from germline, CDR1 is SGHTA and CDR2 is FQGNSA. The CDR3 extends over 16 amino acids. Trimming pared 1 base from V and 7 bases from J, leaving 17 bases between. This chain's CDR3 is CASSLGGLGWSNEQFF. The CDR3 DNA reads as TGTGCCAGCAGCTTAGGAGGGTTAGGGTGGTCAAATGAGCAGTTCTTC.

This clonotype was seen a handful of times. This chain joins TRBV7-2 and TRBJ2-7; D may be TRBD1 or TRBD2 (6 bases each). V lost 5 bases to trimming and J lost 4 bases, with 18 bases between them. Germline V gene sequence: CDR1 SGHTA, CDR2 FQGNSA. This CDR3 contains 15 residues. The CDR3 is CASSPGGPTLYEQYF. The CDR3 coding sequence is TGTGCCAGCAGCCCTGGGGGGCCAACACTATACGAGCAGTACTTC.

The gene calls are TRBV30 and TRBJ2-1; 9 positions match TRBD1. The CDR3 contains 11 residues. Unmatched junction bases numbered 1, after V lost 3 bases and J lost 10 bases. Germline V gene lookup returns CDR1 GTSNPN and CDR2 SVGIG (reference sequence). The CDR3: CAWRDRGEQFF. The DNA for the CDR3 is TGTGCCTGGAGGGACAGGGGCGAGCAGTTCTTC.

CDR3 in DNA: TGTGCCAGCAGTTCCGATACAGGGGAATTGCTCTCTGGGGCCAACGTCCTGACTTTC. Protein product: CASSSDTGELLSGANVLTF. The chain couples TRBV6-2 or TRBV6-3 to TRBJ2-6, with TRBD1 matching over 7 bases. CDR1 is MNHEY, CDR2 SVGEGT, per germline. The CDR3 loop spans 19 amino acids. With 4 bases clipped from V and 0 bases from J, the junction kept 12 bases outside the gene matches.

The chain joins TRBV12-3 or TRBV12-4 to TRBJ2-5; no firm D call. This CDR3 is built from 14 residues. Trimming shortened V by 8 bases and J by 11 bases, and 24 bases separated the two germline ends. CDR3 DNA sequence: TGTGCCAGCCGCCGCCAATCTTTAGCCAATGAGCAGTACTTC. Protein product: CASRRQSLANEQYF.